The following is a TCR beta chain sequence with its context. The identical CDR3 is also encoded by other nucleotide sequences in the sample. Treatment in this sample: oral pan-JAK inhibitor, 5-10 mg twice daily. These data are taken from a study of CD8+ T cells in alopecia areata. The authors extracted RNA and reverse transcribed it into cDNA as the sequencing template. Clones were sequenced by immunoSEQ multiplex PCR, and TCRdb holds only the in-frame ones, with some missing. In the table there are about 210,000 clones, more than 60% of which are singletons. The receptor was isolated from a human donor with alopecia areata. The sample was CD4+ T cells sorted from blood, taken between weeks 43 and 45, from a patient treated with tofacitinib.

The DNA for the CDR3 is TGTGCCAGCTCCCCCGGAGCCAACTACGAGCAGTACTTC. Amino acid sequence: CASSPGANYEQYF. J is TRBJ2-7 and V is TRBV18; no clear D. This CDR3 has 13 amino acids. The V gene's germline CDR1 is KGHSH and CDR2 LQKENI. V lost 6 bases and J lost 3, with 12 bases in between.